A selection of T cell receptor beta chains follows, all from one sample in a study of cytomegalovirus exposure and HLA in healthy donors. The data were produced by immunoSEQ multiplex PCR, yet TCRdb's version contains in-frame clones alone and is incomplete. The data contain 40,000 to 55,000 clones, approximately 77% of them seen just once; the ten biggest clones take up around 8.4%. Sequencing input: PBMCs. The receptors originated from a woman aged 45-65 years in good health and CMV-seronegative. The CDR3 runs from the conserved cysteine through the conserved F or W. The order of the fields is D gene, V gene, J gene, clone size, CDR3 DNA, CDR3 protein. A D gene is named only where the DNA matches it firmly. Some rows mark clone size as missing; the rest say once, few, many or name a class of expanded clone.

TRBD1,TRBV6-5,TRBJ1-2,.,TGTGCCAGCAGTTACGGGACAGCCTATGGGGCGTATGGCTACACCTTC,CASSYGTAYGAYGYTF
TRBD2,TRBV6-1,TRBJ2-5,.,TGTGCCAGCAGTGACGGGGGGGCCGGTGAGACCCAGTACTTC,CASSDGGAGETQYF
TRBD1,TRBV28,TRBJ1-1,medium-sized,TGTGCCAGCAGTTTAAGGTTCGGACAGGGGAGGGGTAAGAACACTGAAGCTTTCTTT,CASSLRFGQGRGKNTEAFF
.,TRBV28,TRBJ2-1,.,TGTGCCAGCAGTGAGGGGGGGGCCTCCTGGGAGCAGTTCTTC,CASSEGGASWEQFF
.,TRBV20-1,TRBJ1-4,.,TGCAGCGTTAAACAGGGAGAAAAACTGTTTTTT,CSVKQGEKLFF
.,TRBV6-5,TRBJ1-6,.,TGTGCCAGCAGTTACTCGATTAGGGGTGATCAAACACCCCTCCACTTT,CASSYSIRGDQTPLHF
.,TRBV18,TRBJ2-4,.,TGTGCCAGCTCACCCACTAAAACGGGGAGCAAAAACATTCAGTACTTC,CASSPTKTGSKNIQYF
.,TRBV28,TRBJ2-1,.,TGTGCCAGCAGGTTAGGACAGCTTTACAATGAGCAGTTCTTC,CASRLGQLYNEQFF
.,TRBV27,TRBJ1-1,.,TGTGCCAGCAGAAACATGAACACTGAAGCTTTCTTT,CASRNMNTEAFF
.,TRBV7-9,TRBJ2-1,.,TGTGCCAGCAGCTCCACTCGGACGGACAGAATTAGCTCCTACAATGAGCAGTTCTTC,CASSSTRTDRISSYNEQFF
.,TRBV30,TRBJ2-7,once,TGTGCCTGGAGTGTCAGACTTCCCCCCTACGAGCAGTACTTC,CAWSVRLPPYEQYF
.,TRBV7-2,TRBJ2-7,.,TGTGCCAGCAGCCCTGGGCAGGGCAACTACGAGCAGTACTTC,CASSPGQGNYEQYF
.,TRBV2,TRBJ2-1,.,TGTGCCAGCAGAGGGGACATCAACAATGAGCAGTTCTTC,CASRGDINNEQFF
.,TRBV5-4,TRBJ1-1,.,TGTGCCAGCAGCCCGATAGCGGGTCCTGAAGCTTTCTTT,CASSPIAGPEAFF
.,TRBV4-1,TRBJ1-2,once,TGCGCCAGCAGCCAAGATGGGAGTGTCACGACCACCTTTAACTATGGCTACACCTTC,CASSQDGSVTTTFNYGYTF
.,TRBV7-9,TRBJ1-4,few,TGTGCCAGCAGTCCCGGCACAGGGAGTGAAAAACTGTTTTTT,CASSPGTGSEKLFF
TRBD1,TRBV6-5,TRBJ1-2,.,TGTGCCAGCAGCCGAGAGAGGACAGGGGAAAGGTACACCTTC,CASSRERTGERYTF
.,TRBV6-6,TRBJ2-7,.,TGTGCCAGCAAATCCTCTAGCTCCTACGAGCAGTACTTC,CASKSSSSYEQYF
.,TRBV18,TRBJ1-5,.,TGTGCCAGCTCAGGCGGCGGGGCGAATCAGCCCCAGCATTTT,CASSGGGANQPQHF
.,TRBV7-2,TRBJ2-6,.,TGTGCCAGCAGCTTAGTCTTCTCTGGGGCCAACGTCCTGACTTTC,CASSLVFSGANVLTF
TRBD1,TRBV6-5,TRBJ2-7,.,TGTGCCAGCAGAAGGACAGGGGGATTCGAGCAGTACTTC,CASRRTGGFEQYF
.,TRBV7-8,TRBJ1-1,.,TGTGCCAGCAGCTTCGTGTATGGACTCCGGAACGCTGAAGCTTTCTTT,CASSFVYGLRNAEAFF
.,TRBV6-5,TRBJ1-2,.,TGTGCCAGCAGTTACGCCCGGGACAATGGCTACACCTTC,CASSYARDNGYTF
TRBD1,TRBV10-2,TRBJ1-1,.,TGCGCCAGCAGTAGACAGGGGATGAACACTGAAGCTTTCTTT,CASSRQGMNTEAFF
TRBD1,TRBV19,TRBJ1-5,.,TGTGCCAGTAGTTGGACAGGGCCCAATCAGCCCCAGCATTTT,CASSWTGPNQPQHF
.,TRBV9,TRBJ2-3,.,TGTGCCAGCAGCGCTAGGGGAGGGGGTCCCACAGATACGCAGTATTTT,CASSARGGGPTDTQYF
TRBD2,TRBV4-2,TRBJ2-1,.,TGTGCCAGCAGCCAACCTAGCGGGAGAGGGGTATCCAATGAGCAGTTCTTC,CASSQPSGRGVSNEQFF
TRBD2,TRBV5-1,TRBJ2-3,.,TGCGCCAGCGCTCTAGCGGGAGTAACAGATACGCAGTATTTT,CASALAGVTDTQYF
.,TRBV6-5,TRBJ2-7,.,TGTGCCAGCAGTTACGACTTCTCCTACGAGCAGTACTTC,CASSYDFSYEQYF
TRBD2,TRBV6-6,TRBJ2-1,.,TGTGCCAGCAGTCGAGGGACTACCTCCTACAATGAGCAGTTCTTC,CASSRGTTSYNEQFF
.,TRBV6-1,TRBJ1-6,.,TGTGCCAGCAGTACTGCGAGGCAGGGAGGGACACCCCTCCACTTT,CASSTARQGGTPLHF
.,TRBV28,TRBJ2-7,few,TGTGCCAGCACCTTCGCAGGGGCCGAGCAGTACTTC,CASTFAGAEQYF
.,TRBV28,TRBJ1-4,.,TGTGCCAGCAGCGTATTGACAGAGAAACTGTTTTTT,CASSVLTEKLFF
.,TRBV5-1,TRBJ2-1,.,TGCGCCAGCAGCTTGGTCGGGACTTCCTACAATGAGCAGTTCTTC,CASSLVGTSYNEQFF
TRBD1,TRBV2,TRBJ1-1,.,TGTGCCAGCAGGGACAGGGTTCAGAGCACTGAAGCTTTCTTT,CASRDRVQSTEAFF
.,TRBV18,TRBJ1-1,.,TGTGCCAGCTCACCACGTTCCAGGGTTGAAAACACTGAAGCTTTCTTT,CASSPRSRVENTEAFF